This note documents a single T cell receptor beta chain sequence. Its specificity is not known. These data originate in a study of T-cell memory formation after mild COVID-19. About the research overall: Clusters of TCRs were largely donor specific.

V was pared by 1 base and J by 5 bases, with 4 bases of the junction left unmatched. This CDR3 comprises 14 residues. Per the germline V gene, CDR1 is SEHNR and CDR2 is FQNEAQ (reference sequence). Overall study findings and caveats: Among clones contracting day 15 to 85, CD4/CD8 was balanced, whereas later expanders leaned CD4+. Confirmation was lacking for SARS-CoV-2 specificity of second-wave clones that peaked on day 37. In pre-infection memory, a portion of responding clones appeared, which suggested that cross-reactive memory joined.

Using its own MiXCR run on the 5' RACE reads, TCRdb lists one record per CDR3 protein. Among around 340,000 distinct CDR3 sequences, around a fifth were seen once, and the ten largest hold around 13%. The chain combines TRBV7-9 with TRBJ2-7; the match to TRBD2 covers 8 bases. The source material was PBMCs or a T cell subset sorted from them (not recorded which). The sequence derives from an adult woman who had mild COVID-19 (a few samples of this study predate the infection). Cell type and time point are not known. DNA for the CDR3: TGTGCCAGCAGCTTAGGGGACGGGGGGGACGAGCAGTACTTC. Translating gives CASSLGDGGDEQYF.